These 28 T cell receptor beta chains were all obtained from the same sample, sequenced in a study of blood T cell repertoires in COVID-19. Some clones are missing from TCRdb's copy, which holds only in-frame ones; the method was immunoSEQ multiplex PCR. The sample has about 34,000 clones, 80% seen once. The specimen sequenced was peripheral blood. The receptors originated from a man aged 80 or over with acute or convalescent COVID-19.

The rearrangement links TRBV18 to TRBJ1-5; 7 nucleotides agree with TRBD1. V was clipped by 6 bases and J by 7 bases; unmatched bases: 9. The CDR3 sequence is 14 residues long. Germline lookup yields CDR1 KGHSH and CDR2 LQKENI. The CDR3 nucleotides are TGTGCCAGCTCCCAACGGGACAGCCGACAGCCCCAGCATTTT. Translated, it gives CASSQRDSRQPQHF.

This clone has just a few counts. The rearrangement links TRBV5-1 to TRBJ2-2, with 11 bases aligning to TRBD1. Germline V CDR1 and CDR2: SGHRS, YFSETQ. V lost 6 bases, J lost 5 bases, and 3 bases stayed unmatched. This CDR3 region has 14 residues. CDR3 in amino acids: CASTGQGATGELFF. DNA for the CDR3: TGCGCCAGCACCGGACAGGGGGCAACCGGGGAGCTGTTTTTT.

The gene calls are TRBV4-3 and TRBJ2-7; D is unclear. CDR1 and CDR2 from the germline V gene are LGHNA and YSLEER. The length of the CDR3 is 13 residues. Trimming cost V 1 base and J 4 bases, with 8 bases left between them. The CDR3 here is CASSQALEYEQYF. CDR3 sequence (DNA): TGCGCCAGCAGCCAAGCTCTAGAGTACGAGCAGTACTTC.

The rearrangement uses TRBV18 and TRBJ2-7, with 11 bases matching TRBD2. This CDR3 is 15 amino acids long. The germline V gene encodes CDR1 KGHSH and CDR2 LQKENI. The junction had 6 bases not matched to a gene; V was cut back by 3 bases and J by 5 bases. The CDR3: CASSPGLAGGHEQYF. Written as DNA, the CDR3 is TGTGCCAGCTCACCCGGGCTAGCGGGAGGCCACGAGCAGTACTTC.

The rearrangement uses TRBV6-5 and TRBJ1-5; TRBD1 aligns across 7 bases. V gave up 6 bases and J gave up 7 bases; unmatched junction bases: 9. Germline V gene sequence: CDR1 MNHEY, CDR2 SVGAGI. The CDR3 loop spans 14 amino acids. The CDR3 DNA follows: TGTGCCAGCAGCCGCGACAGGGTACACCAGCCCCAGCATTTT. Amino acids: CASSRDRVHQPQHF.

As to this clone: At one boundary the junction diverges from the germline segment, which might be a read error. The gene calls are TRBV28 and TRBJ1-1; perhaps TRBD1 as D (6 bases). This CDR3 is 19 amino acids long. CDR1 is MDHEN, CDR2 SYDVKM, per germline. The CDR3 here is CARSRPGPGAGGENTEAFF. The CDR3 DNA sequence: TGTGCCCGCAGCCGCCCGGGACCGGGGGCGGGGGGCGAGAACACTGAAGCTTTCTTT.

This clone was seen just once. This rearrangement joins TRBV7-9 to TRBJ2-1; TRBD1 matches 8 bases. The germline CDR1 and CDR2 sequences are SEHNR and FQNEAQ (reference sequence). The CDR3 loop spans 14 amino acids. The V gene end was trimmed by 1 base and the J gene end by 13 bases; junction bases not matched to a gene: 9. The CDR3 reads CASSLGQGALPQFF. CDR3 coding DNA: TGTGCCAGCAGCTTAGGGCAGGGGGCCCTTCCACAGTTCTTC.

The V and J genes are TRBV4-1 and TRBJ2-3; 10 bases are shared with TRBD1. Trimming cost V 1 base and J 4 bases; bases outside gene matches: 17. The germline V gene has CDR1 MGHRA and CDR2 YSYEKL. CDR3 size: 20 residues. The CDR3 DNA reads as TGCGCCAGCAGCCAAGTCGGGACAGGGGTGGGTGCCGGCGTAGCAGATACGCAGTATTTT. It is translated as CASSQVGTGVGAGVADTQYF.

The chain combines TRBV5-4 with TRBJ2-1; 9 bases agree with TRBD2. This CDR3 has 17 amino acids. V lost 4 bases and J lost 4; bases outside the gene matches: 12. Germline V gene data show CDR1 as SGHNT and CDR2 as YYREEE (reference sequence). The CDR3 nucleotides are TGTGCCAGCAGCCCGGGGGGGAGCGGGGGGCAATACAATGAGCAGTTCTTC. It yields the protein CASSPGGSGGQYNEQFF.

The rearrangement uses TRBV4-2 and TRBJ2-3; weak D call: TRBD2 (6 bases). The CDR3 runs to 18 residues. The V end lost 0 bases, the J end lost 5 bases, and 21 bases lay between the germline ends. Germline assignment: CDR1 LGHNA and CDR2 YNFKEQ. This CDR3 reads CASSQEPARDGGEDTQYF. CDR3 nucleotides: TGTGCCAGCAGCCAAGAACCCGCCCGGGACGGAGGGGAAGATACGCAGTATTTT.

V usage is TRBV7-2 and J usage is TRBJ2-3, with TRBD2 identical over 7 bases. The CDR3 sequence is 14 residues long. Germline-derived CDR1 and CDR2 are SGHTA and FQGNSA. V shed 4 bases, J shed 2 bases, and the junction held 3 bases outside the gene matches. Here the CDR3 reads CASSSGTTTDTQYF. The CDR3 DNA is TGTGCCAGCAGCTCGGGGACTACCACAGATACGCAGTATTTT.

The chain has TRBV15 and TRBJ2-7; D not certain. CDR3 length: 12 residues. Trimming took off 3 bases at V and 3 bases at J, with 6 bases between the two ends. From germline, CDR1 is LNHNV and CDR2 YYDKDF (reference sequence). In nucleotides, the CDR3 is TGTGCCACCAGCAGGCCGGGCTACGAGCAGTACTTC. This encodes CATSRPGYEQYF.

V and J are TRBV9 and TRBJ1-3, with D hard to call. The V and J ends lost 3 bases and 0 bases respectively, with 10 bases between them. CDR3 length equals 15 residues. The germline CDR1 and CDR2 sequences are SGDLS and YYNGEE. The CDR3 loop reads CASSDLAASGNTIYF. CDR3 in DNA: TGTGCCAGCAGCGACCTAGCAGCCTCTGGAAACACCATATATTTT. Full variable domain (rest looked up from reference TRBV9 and TRBJ1-3): DSGVTQTPKHLITATGQRVTLRCSPRSGDLSVYWYQQSLDQGLQFLIQYYNGEERAKGNILERFSAQQFPDLHSELNLSSLELGDSALYFCASSDLAASGNTIYFGEGSWLTVV.

The chain uses TRBV4-1 and TRBJ1-2; 8 nucleotides line up with TRBD1. Germline lookup yields CDR1 MGHRA and CDR2 YSYEKL. This CDR3 comprises 15 residues. The V gene end was trimmed by 0 bases and the J gene end by 7 bases; junction bases not matched to a gene: 7. The CDR3 DNA is TGCGCCAGCAGCCAAGATCCCCTAGGACAGGGTGGCTACACCTTC. Its translation is CASSQDPLGQGGYTF.

The chain has TRBV2 and TRBJ1-6; 10 bases line up with TRBD1. The CDR3 spans 15 residues. Germline trimming cut 6 bases from V and 10 bases from J; bases unmatched to any gene: 9. Germline V lookup: CDR1 SNHLY, CDR2 FYNNEI. This chain's CDR3 is CASRERPGQGSPLHF. Written as DNA, the CDR3 is TGTGCCAGCAGAGAGAGACCGGGACAGGGGTCACCCCTCCACTTT. The full variable domain, with the rest looked up from reference TRBV2 and TRBJ1-6, is EPEVTQTPSHQVTQMGQEVILRCVPISNHLYFYWYRQILGQKVEFLVSFYNNEISEKSEIFDDQFSVERPDGSNFTLKIRSTKLEDSAMYFCASRERPGQGSPLHFGNGTRLTVT.

The gene calls are TRBV4-2 and TRBJ2-5; D might be TRBD2 (6 bases). CDR3 length: 15 residues. Germline values: CDR1 LGHNA, CDR2 YNFKEQ. V lost 0 bases and J 2 bases, leaving 10 bases between the germline ends. The CDR3 spells CASSQEGLAQETQYF. The CDR3 nucleotides read TGTGCCAGCAGCCAAGAAGGGCTAGCGCAAGAGACCCAGTACTTC.

The chain carries TRBV5-1 and TRBJ2-5; TRBD2 agrees at 9 bases. The junction had 6 bases not matched to a gene; V was cut back by 0 bases and J by 3 bases. There are 16 residues in the CDR3. Germline V lookup: CDR1 SGHRS, CDR2 YFSETQ. The CDR3, as DNA: TGCGCCAGCAGCTTGGCAAGGCTAGCGGGGAAAGAGACCCAGTACTTC. It specifies CASSLARLAGKETQYF.

V is TRBV10-3 and J is TRBJ1-1; TRBD1 aligns across 8 bases. CDR1 and CDR2 from the germline V gene are ENHRY and SYGVKD. The CDR3 runs to 14 residues. Germline trimming cut 2 bases from V and 1 base from J; bases unmatched to any gene: 0. CDR3 sequence reads: CAISEDRGNTEAFF. CDR3 in DNA: TGTGCCATCAGTGAGGACAGGGGGAACACTGAAGCTTTCTTT.

This rearrangement joins TRBV5-1 to TRBJ2-1; TRBD1 matches at 7 bases. The CDR3 runs 16 residues. From germline, CDR1 is SGHRS and CDR2 YFSETQ. Losses at the gene ends were 4 bases for V and 1 base for J; bases not matched to a gene: 8. DNA for the CDR3: TGCGCCAGCAGCCCCCGACAGGGAGTGTCCTACAATGAGCAGTTCTTC. Protein sequence: CASSPRQGVSYNEQFF.

V gene TRBV6-2 or TRBV6-3 combines with J gene TRBJ2-7, with TRBD1 identical over 10 bases. V lost 5 bases to trimming and J lost 4 bases; unmatched junction nucleotides: 8. The CDR3 is made up of 15 amino acids. From germline, CDR1 is MNHEY and CDR2 SVGEGT. Written as DNA, the CDR3 is TGTGCCAGCAGTGTACTGGGACAGGGGACGTACGAGCAGTACTTC. This codes for CASSVLGQGTYEQYF.

This clone has more than one count but fewer than ten. The rearrangement joins TRBV7-2 to TRBJ1-5, with 9 bases lining up with TRBD1. CDR1 and CDR2 from the germline V gene are SGHTA and FQGNSA. The CDR3 length is 18 residues. With V trimmed by 2 bases and J by 2 bases, 10 bases remained unmatched. The CDR3 loop reads CASSLYGRTGGGNQPQHF. Written as DNA, the CDR3 is TGTGCCAGCAGCTTATATGGCCGAACAGGGGGCGGCAATCAGCCCCAGCATTTT.

The rearrangement uses TRBV27 and TRBJ2-2; 9 bases match TRBD1. The CDR3 spans 18 residues. CDR1 MNHEY and CDR2 SMNVEV come from the germline V gene (reference sequence). V was pared by 7 bases and J by 5 bases, with 17 bases of the junction left unmatched. In DNA form, the CDR3 reads TGTGCCAGCAAAAGAACAGGGGGCGCATCGATAGGGACCGGGGAGCTGTTTTTT. It is translated as CASKRTGGASIGTGELFF.

This clone has just one count. J is TRBJ2-2 and V is TRBV27; 7 bases line up with TRBD1. V was pared by 5 bases and J by 3 bases, with 3 bases of the junction left unmatched. From germline, CDR1 is MNHEY and CDR2 SMNVEV (reference sequence). The length of the CDR3 is 14 residues. This chain's CDR3 is CASSPGTDTGELFF. In DNA form, the CDR3 reads TGTGCCAGCAGTCCAGGGACAGACACCGGGGAGCTGTTTTTT.

The chain employs TRBV6-5 and TRBJ2-2, with 7 bases identical to TRBD2. Germline loops: CDR1 MNHEY, CDR2 SVGAGI. After removal of 1 base from V and 1 base from J, the junction contained 3 bases not matched to a gene. CDR3 length: 16 amino acids. The CDR3 spells CASSYWASGNTGELFF. As DNA, the CDR3 is TGTGCCAGCAGTTACTGGGCTAGCGGGAACACCGGGGAGCTGTTTTTT.

This chain joins TRBV27 and TRBJ2-7; TRBD1 agrees at 10 bases. Germline loops: CDR1 MNHEY, CDR2 SMNVEV (reference sequence). V shed 5 bases, J shed 6 bases, and the junction held 13 bases outside the gene matches. This CDR3 spans 16 amino acids. The CDR3 DNA reads as TGTGCCAGCAGTCTACTCGGGACAGGGGAAGGTCGCGAGCAGTACTTC. Residues: CASSLLGTGEGREQYF.

Written as DNA, the CDR3 is TGTGCCAGCAGCCACTCGGACAGGCAGGGGGAGCAGTACTTC. As protein: CASSHSDRQGEQYF. The chain joins TRBV3-1 (or the pseudogene TRBV3-2) to TRBJ2-7, with TRBD1 matching 7 bases. Per the germline V gene, CDR1 is LGHDT and CDR2 is YNNKEL (reference sequence). V gave up 3 bases and J gave up 7 bases; unmatched junction bases: 9. The length of the CDR3 is 14 residues.

This chain connects TRBV6-5 to TRBJ2-7; D remains unclear. CDR1 is MNHEY, CDR2 SVGAGI, per germline. The length of the CDR3 is 14 residues. Trimming stripped 6 bases from V and 0 bases from J, with 12 bases between. The CDR3 loop is CASRVGDRSYEQYF. CDR3 coding DNA: TGTGCCAGCAGAGTAGGAGATCGCTCCTACGAGCAGTACTTC.

The chain combines TRBV4-2 with TRBJ2-5, with 10 bases identical to TRBD2. Germline V lookup: CDR1 LGHNA, CDR2 YNFKEQ. The CDR3 loop spans 17 amino acids. J lost 3 bases, V lost 4 bases, and 11 bases had no gene match. The CDR3 coding sequence is TGTGCCAGCAGCCTTGGAAGGGGACTAGCGACGGAAGAGACCCAGTACTTC. Encoded protein: CASSLGRGLATEETQYF.